This T cell receptor (beta chain) was obtained from a study of T-cell memory formation after mild COVID-19. MiXCR was run by TCRdb on the 5' RACE reads, yielding one entry per CDR3 protein. The sample includes roughly 150,000 distinct CDR3 sequences, about 15% seen only once; the top ten take 13% to 15%. CDR1 is SGHVS and CDR2 is FNYEAQ in the germline V gene. V dropped 5 bases and J dropped 1 base, with 12 bases sitting between them. This CDR3 spans 14 amino acids. Sample: PBMCs or a T cell subset sorted from them (not recorded which). The V gene is TRBV7-6, the J gene TRBJ2-7; the D gene could be TRBD1 or TRBD2 (6 bases each). The TCR comes from an adult woman who had mild COVID-19 (a few samples of this study predate the infection). Cell type and time point are not known. The CDR3 protein is CASSEGGRSYEQYF. CDR3 sequence (DNA): TGTGCCAGCAGCGAGGGGGGCAGGTCCTACGAGCAGTACTTC.